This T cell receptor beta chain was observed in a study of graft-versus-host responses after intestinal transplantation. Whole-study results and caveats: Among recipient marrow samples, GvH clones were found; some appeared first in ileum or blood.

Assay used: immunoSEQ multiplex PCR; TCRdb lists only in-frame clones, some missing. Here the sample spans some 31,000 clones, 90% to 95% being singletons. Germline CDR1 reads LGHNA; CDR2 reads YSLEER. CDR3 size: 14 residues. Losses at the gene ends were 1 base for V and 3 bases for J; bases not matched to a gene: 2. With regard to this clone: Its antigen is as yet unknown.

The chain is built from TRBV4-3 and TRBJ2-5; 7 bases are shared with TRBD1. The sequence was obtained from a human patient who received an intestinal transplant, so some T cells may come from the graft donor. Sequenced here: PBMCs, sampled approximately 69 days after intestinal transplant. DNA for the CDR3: TGCGCCAGCAGCCAAGCTACAGGGGAAGAGACCCAGTACTTC. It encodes CASSQATGEETQYF.